The entry that follows covers one T cell receptor beta chain sequence. This sample is drawn from a study of cytomegalovirus exposure and HLA in healthy donors. The wider study: Tens of millions of unique TCRs, all from HLA-typed donors, were included in an early release of the data.

PCR used 60 Vbeta primers and 13 Jbeta primers. Assay used: immunoSEQ multiplex PCR; TCRdb lists only in-frame clones, some missing. This sample carries around 88,000 clones, 74% of them seen once, and the ten largest clones take around 2%. Per germline, CDR1 MGHRA and CDR2 YSYEKL. This CDR3 has 14 residues. Trimming cost V 2 bases and J 5 bases, with 10 bases left between them. This rearrangement joins TRBV4-1 to TRBJ2-1; a weak D match, TRBD1 (6 bases). The receptor's source is a male donor in good health and CMV-seronegative. Sequences were obtained from PBMCs. The CDR3 DNA reads TGCGCCAGCAGCCAACTGACAGGAGACAATGAGCAGTTCTTC. It is translated as CASSQLTGDNEQFF.